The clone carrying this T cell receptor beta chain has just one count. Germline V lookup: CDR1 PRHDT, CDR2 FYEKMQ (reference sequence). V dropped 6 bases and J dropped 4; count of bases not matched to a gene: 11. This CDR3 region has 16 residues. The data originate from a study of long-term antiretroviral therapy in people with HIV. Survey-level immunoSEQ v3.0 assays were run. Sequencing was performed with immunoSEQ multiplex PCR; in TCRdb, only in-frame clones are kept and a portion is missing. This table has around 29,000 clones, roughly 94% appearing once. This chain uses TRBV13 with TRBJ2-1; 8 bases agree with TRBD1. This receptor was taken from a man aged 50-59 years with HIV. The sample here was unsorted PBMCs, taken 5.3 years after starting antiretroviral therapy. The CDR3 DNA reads TGTGCCAGCAGTCAAAAGCAGGGGGCGCCATACAATGAGCAGTTCTTC. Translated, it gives CASSQKQGAPYNEQFF.